A selection of T cell receptor beta chains follows, all from one sample in a study of vaccination and CD4 T cells after COVID-19. TCRdb ran MiXCR on the PCR reads and lists one entry per CDR3 protein. The sample records 16,000 or so distinct CDR3 sequences, approximately 72% being singletons. These receptors have no identified antigens. The sample consisted of CD4+ T cells from blood, cultured in vitro, taken after SARS-CoV-2 vaccination. The receptors were gathered from a human donor who received a COVID-19 vaccine. Both conserved end residues are part of each CDR3. The D gene is left open where the match is weak. Size is stated for part of the rows, as once, few or many counts, or as a class when the clone is expanded.

CDR3aa: CASSLTLGLAADTQYF; CDR3nt: TGTGCCAGCAGCCTTACTCTGGGACTAGCGGCAGATACGCAGTATTTT; v_gene: TRBV5-4; j_gene: TRBJ2-3; d_gene: TRBD2; abundance: NA
CDR3aa: CASSYFRQETQYF; CDR3nt: TGTGCCAGCAGTTATTTCAGGCAAGAGACCCAGTACTTC; v_gene: TRBV6-5; j_gene: TRBJ2-5; d_gene: NA; abundance: NA
CDR3aa: CSARMGQGGYNEQFF; CDR3nt: TGCAGTGCTAGAATGGGACAGGGGGGCTACAATGAGCAGTTCTTC; v_gene: TRBV20-1; j_gene: TRBJ2-1; d_gene: TRBD1; abundance: NA
CDR3aa: CASSLGDLYNEQFF; CDR3nt: TGTGCCAGCAGTTTAGGGGACCTTTACAATGAGCAGTTCTTC; v_gene: TRBV28; j_gene: TRBJ2-1; d_gene: NA; abundance: NA
CDR3aa: CASSRTGKGSSYNSPLHF; CDR3nt: TGTGCCAGCAGTCGCACAGGGAAGGGAAGCTCCTATAATTCACCCCTCCACTTT; v_gene: TRBV12-3/TRBV12-4; j_gene: TRBJ1-6; d_gene: NA; abundance: NA
CDR3aa: CASSRGTSGGSDTQYF; CDR3nt: TGTGCCAGCAGCCGCGGGACTAGCGGGGGGTCAGATACGCAGTATTTT; v_gene: TRBV7-9; j_gene: TRBJ2-3; d_gene: TRBD2; abundance: NA
CDR3aa: CARERNGYF; CDR3nt: TGTGCCAGAGAACGTAACGGGTACTTC; v_gene: TRBV7-7; j_gene: TRBJ2-4; d_gene: NA; abundance: NA
CDR3aa: CASSQERASGDTQYF; CDR3nt: TGTGCCAGCAGCCAAGAGCGGGCCAGCGGAGATACGCAGTATTTT; v_gene: TRBV4-2; j_gene: TRBJ2-3; d_gene: NA; abundance: NA
CDR3aa: CATSGAGGNEQFF; CDR3nt: TGTGCCACCTCAGGGGCAGGGGGCAATGAGCAGTTCTTC; v_gene: TRBV24-1; j_gene: TRBJ2-1; d_gene: TRBD1; abundance: NA
CDR3aa: CASSRNSGANVLTF; CDR3nt: TGTGCCAGCAGCCGTAACTCTGGGGCCAACGTCCTGACTTTC; v_gene: TRBV7-8; j_gene: TRBJ2-6; d_gene: NA; abundance: NA
CDR3aa: CASSGLAGTQETQYF; CDR3nt: TGTGCCAGCAGTGGACTAGCGGGTACCCAAGAGACCCAGTACTTC; v_gene: TRBV2; j_gene: TRBJ2-5; d_gene: TRBD2; abundance: NA
CDR3aa: CASSHRLAGHNEQFF; CDR3nt: TGTGCCAGCAGCCATCGGCTAGCGGGGCACAATGAGCAGTTCTTC; v_gene: TRBV7-9; j_gene: TRBJ2-1; d_gene: TRBD2; abundance: NA
CDR3aa: CSARTFIGQMDYGYTF; CDR3nt: TGCAGTGCTAGAACTTTTATCGGGCAGATGGACTATGGCTACACCTTC; v_gene: TRBV20-1; j_gene: TRBJ1-2; d_gene: NA; abundance: NA
CDR3aa: CASSIYRGSGYTF; CDR3nt: TGTGCCAGTAGTATTTACAGGGGCTCTGGCTACACCTTC; v_gene: TRBV19; j_gene: TRBJ1-2; d_gene: TRBD1; abundance: NA
CDR3aa: CATSDAGGGQPQHF; CDR3nt: TGTGCCACCAGTGATGCAGGGGGCGGTCAGCCCCAGCATTTT; v_gene: TRBV24-1; j_gene: TRBJ1-5; d_gene: TRBD1; abundance: few
CDR3aa: CASSQVTGGVGKLFF; CDR3nt: TGTGCCAGCAGCCAGGTGACAGGGGGCGTTGGAAAACTGTTTTTT; v_gene: TRBV7-8; j_gene: TRBJ1-4; d_gene: TRBD1; abundance: NA
CDR3aa: CSARANRTISNQPQHF; CDR3nt: TGCAGTGCTAGAGCGAACAGGACGATAAGCAATCAGCCCCAGCATTTT; v_gene: TRBV20-1; j_gene: TRBJ1-5; d_gene: NA; abundance: NA
CDR3aa: CASSLYGGPSYNEQFF; CDR3nt: TGTGCCAGTAGTCTCTACGGGGGGCCCAGCTACAATGAGCAGTTCTTC; v_gene: TRBV19; j_gene: TRBJ2-1; d_gene: NA; abundance: NA
CDR3aa: CASGTSGGETQYF; CDR3nt: TGTGCCAGCGGGACTAGCGGGGGCGAGACCCAGTACTTC; v_gene: TRBV11-3; j_gene: TRBJ2-5; d_gene: TRBD2; abundance: NA
CDR3aa: CASRDGTGVNQPQHF; CDR3nt: TGTGCCAGCAGAGACGGGACGGGGGTCAATCAGCCCCAGCATTTT; v_gene: TRBV6-2/TRBV6-3; j_gene: TRBJ1-5; d_gene: NA; abundance: NA
CDR3aa: CASSLMGSRDYGYTF; CDR3nt: TGTGCCAGCAGTTTGATGGGTAGCCGAGACTATGGCTACACCTTC; v_gene: TRBV12-3/TRBV12-4; j_gene: TRBJ1-2; d_gene: NA; abundance: NA
CDR3aa: CASSPYRVRETQYF; CDR3nt: TGTGCCAGCAGCCCGTACAGGGTTCGGGAGACCCAGTACTTC; v_gene: TRBV7-9; j_gene: TRBJ2-5; d_gene: NA; abundance: NA
CDR3aa: CASSLFSPTQGFPPEAFF; CDR3nt: TGTGCCAGCAGTTTATTTTCCCCGACACAGGGGTTTCCACCTGAAGCTTTCTTT; v_gene: TRBV27; j_gene: TRBJ1-1; d_gene: TRBD1; abundance: NA
CDR3aa: CAWSVQGALGANVLTF; CDR3nt: TGTGCCTGGAGTGTACAGGGGGCATTGGGGGCCAACGTCCTGACTTTC; v_gene: TRBV30; j_gene: TRBJ2-6; d_gene: TRBD1; abundance: NA
CDR3aa: CASSLAQGATYNSPLHF; CDR3nt: TGTGCCAGCAGCTTGGCACAGGGGGCAACCTATAATTCACCCCTCCACTTT; v_gene: TRBV11-3; j_gene: TRBJ1-6; d_gene: TRBD1; abundance: NA
CDR3aa: CASTPLLGGQYF; CDR3nt: TGTGCCAGCACCCCCTTGTTGGGGGGGCAGTATTTT; v_gene: TRBV2; j_gene: TRBJ2-3; d_gene: NA; abundance: NA
CDR3aa: CASSMRTSFTDTQYF; CDR3nt: TGTGCCAGCAGCATGAGGACTAGTTTCACAGATACGCAGTATTTT; v_gene: TRBV7-6; j_gene: TRBJ2-3; d_gene: TRBD2; abundance: NA
CDR3aa: CASSLGGGNEQFF; CDR3nt: TGTGCCAGCAGCTTAGGCGGAGGAAATGAGCAGTTCTTC; v_gene: TRBV11-1; j_gene: TRBJ2-1; d_gene: NA; abundance: NA
CDR3aa: CASSLAVAGGQREQYF; CDR3nt: TGTGCCAGCAGCTTAGCTGTGGCGGGGGGGCAGCGGGAGCAGTACTTC; v_gene: TRBV7-2; j_gene: TRBJ2-7; d_gene: TRBD2; abundance: NA
CDR3aa: CAISGWILGRANYGYTF; CDR3nt: TGTGCCATCAGTGGCTGGATATTGGGGAGGGCTAACTATGGCTACACCTTC; v_gene: TRBV10-3; j_gene: TRBJ1-2; d_gene: NA; abundance: NA
CDR3aa: CASSRDRLNTEAFF; CDR3nt: TGTGCCAGTAGTAGAGACAGACTGAACACTGAAGCTTTCTTT; v_gene: TRBV19; j_gene: TRBJ1-1; d_gene: NA; abundance: NA
CDR3aa: CASTRGVNTEAFF; CDR3nt: TGTGCCAGCACGAGAGGGGTGAACACTGAAGCTTTCTTT; v_gene: TRBV6-1; j_gene: TRBJ1-1; d_gene: NA; abundance: NA
CDR3aa: CSARGVLDTQYF; CDR3nt: TGCAGTGCTAGAGGGGTCCTGGATACGCAGTATTTT; v_gene: TRBV20-1; j_gene: TRBJ2-3; d_gene: NA; abundance: NA
CDR3aa: CASSPPDRDYSNQPQHF; CDR3nt: TGTGCCAGCTCACCCCCGGACAGGGATTATAGCAATCAGCCCCAGCATTTT; v_gene: TRBV18; j_gene: TRBJ1-5; d_gene: TRBD1; abundance: NA
CDR3aa: CASGLGLTYEQYF; CDR3nt: TGTGCTAGTGGTCTGGGGCTAACCTACGAGCAGTACTTC; v_gene: TRBV12-5; j_gene: TRBJ2-7; d_gene: NA; abundance: few
CDR3aa: CASSEGGTGERTDTDTQYF; CDR3nt: TGTGCCAGCAGTGAAGGCGGGACAGGGGAACGTACCGACACAGATACGCAGTATTTT; v_gene: TRBV2; j_gene: TRBJ2-3; d_gene: TRBD1; abundance: once
CDR3aa: CASSTYRGSSNQPQHF; CDR3nt: TGTGCCAGTAGTACCTACAGGGGATCGAGCAATCAGCCCCAGCATTTT; v_gene: TRBV19; j_gene: TRBJ1-5; d_gene: TRBD1; abundance: NA
CDR3aa: CASSKREWPEAFF; CDR3nt: TGTGCCAGTAGTAAGAGGGAGTGGCCTGAAGCTTTCTTT; v_gene: TRBV19; j_gene: TRBJ1-1; d_gene: NA; abundance: NA
CDR3aa: CAISESGQDDNYGYTF; CDR3nt: TGTGCCATCAGTGAGTCGGGACAGGACGATAACTATGGCTACACCTTC; v_gene: TRBV10-3; j_gene: TRBJ1-2; d_gene: TRBD1; abundance: NA
CDR3aa: CASSVSAVMGAFF; CDR3nt: TGTGCCAGCAGTGTCAGCGCGGTTATGGGAGCTTTCTTT; v_gene: TRBV2; j_gene: TRBJ1-1; d_gene: NA; abundance: NA
CDR3aa: CASSPGYEQYF; CDR3nt: TGTGCCAGCAGCCCAGGCTACGAGCAGTACTTC; v_gene: TRBV11-3; j_gene: TRBJ2-7; d_gene: NA; abundance: NA
CDR3aa: CASSDPRGFGVYGYTF; CDR3nt: TGTGCCAGCAGCGACCCCAGGGGGTTTGGTGTCTATGGCTACACCTTC; v_gene: TRBV9; j_gene: TRBJ1-2; d_gene: TRBD1; abundance: few